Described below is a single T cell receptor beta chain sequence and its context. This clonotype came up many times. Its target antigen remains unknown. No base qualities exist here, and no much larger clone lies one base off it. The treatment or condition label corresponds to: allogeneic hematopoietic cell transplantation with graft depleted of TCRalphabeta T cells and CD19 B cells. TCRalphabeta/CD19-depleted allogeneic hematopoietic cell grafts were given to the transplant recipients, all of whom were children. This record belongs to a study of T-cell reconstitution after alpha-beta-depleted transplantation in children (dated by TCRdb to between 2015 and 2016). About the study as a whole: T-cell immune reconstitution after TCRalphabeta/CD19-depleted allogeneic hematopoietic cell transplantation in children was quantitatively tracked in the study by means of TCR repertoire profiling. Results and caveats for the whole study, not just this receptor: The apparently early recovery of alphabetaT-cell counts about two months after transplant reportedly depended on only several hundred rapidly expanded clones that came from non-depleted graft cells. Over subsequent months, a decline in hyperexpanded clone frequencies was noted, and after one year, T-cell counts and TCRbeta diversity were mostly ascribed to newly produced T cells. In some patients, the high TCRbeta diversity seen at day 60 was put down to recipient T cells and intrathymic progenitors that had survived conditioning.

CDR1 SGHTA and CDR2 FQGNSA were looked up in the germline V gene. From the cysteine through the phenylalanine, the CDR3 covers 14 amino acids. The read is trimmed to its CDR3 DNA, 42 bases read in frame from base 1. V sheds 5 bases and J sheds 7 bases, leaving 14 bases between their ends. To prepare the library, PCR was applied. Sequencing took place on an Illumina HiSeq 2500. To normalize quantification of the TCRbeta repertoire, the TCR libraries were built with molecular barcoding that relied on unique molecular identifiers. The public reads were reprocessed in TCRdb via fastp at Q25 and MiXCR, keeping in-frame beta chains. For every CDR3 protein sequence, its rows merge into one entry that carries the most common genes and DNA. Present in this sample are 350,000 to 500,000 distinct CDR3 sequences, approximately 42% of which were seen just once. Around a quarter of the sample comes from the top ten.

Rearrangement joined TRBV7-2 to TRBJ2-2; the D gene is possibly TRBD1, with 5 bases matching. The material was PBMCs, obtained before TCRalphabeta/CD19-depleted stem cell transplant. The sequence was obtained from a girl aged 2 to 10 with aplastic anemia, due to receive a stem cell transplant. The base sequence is TGTGCCAGCAGCGCTCTGACAGAGCTCGGGGAGCTGTTTTTT. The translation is CASSALTELGELFF.